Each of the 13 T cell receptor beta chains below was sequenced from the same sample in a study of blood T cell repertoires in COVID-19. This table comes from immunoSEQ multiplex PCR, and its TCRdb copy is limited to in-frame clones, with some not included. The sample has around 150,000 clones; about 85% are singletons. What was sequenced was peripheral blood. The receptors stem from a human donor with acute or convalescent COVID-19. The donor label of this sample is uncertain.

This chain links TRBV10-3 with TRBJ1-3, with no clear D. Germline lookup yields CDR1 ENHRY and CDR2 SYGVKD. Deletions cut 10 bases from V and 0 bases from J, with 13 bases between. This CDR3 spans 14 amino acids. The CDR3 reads CASSGIVSGNTIYF. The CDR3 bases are TGTGCCAGCTCGGGGATCGTCTCTGGAAACACCATATATTTT.

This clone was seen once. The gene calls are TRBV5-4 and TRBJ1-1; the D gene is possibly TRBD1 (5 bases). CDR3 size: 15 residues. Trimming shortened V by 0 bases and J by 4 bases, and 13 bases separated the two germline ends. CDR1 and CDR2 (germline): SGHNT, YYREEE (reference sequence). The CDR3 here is CASSLGRGKPTEAFF. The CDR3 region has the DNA TGTGCCAGCAGCTTGGGTAGGGGAAAGCCCACTGAAGCTTTCTTT.

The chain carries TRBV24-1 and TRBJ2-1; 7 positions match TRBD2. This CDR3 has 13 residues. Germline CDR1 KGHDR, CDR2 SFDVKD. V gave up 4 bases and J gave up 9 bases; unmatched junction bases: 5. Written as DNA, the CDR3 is TGTGCCACCAGTGACCAGACTAGCAGTGAGCAGTTCTTC. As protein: CATSDQTSSEQFF.

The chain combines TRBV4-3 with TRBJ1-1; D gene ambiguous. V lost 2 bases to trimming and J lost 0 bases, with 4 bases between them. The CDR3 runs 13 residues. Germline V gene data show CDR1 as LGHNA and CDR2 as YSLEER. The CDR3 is CASSQQVNTEAFF. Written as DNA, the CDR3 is TGCGCCAGCAGCCAACAGGTGAACACTGAAGCTTTCTTT.

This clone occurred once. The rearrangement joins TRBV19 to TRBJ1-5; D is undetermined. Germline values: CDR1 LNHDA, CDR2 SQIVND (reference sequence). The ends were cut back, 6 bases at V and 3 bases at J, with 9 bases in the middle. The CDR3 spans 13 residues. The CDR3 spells CASSSINNQPQHF. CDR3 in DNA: TGTGCCAGTAGCTCTATCAACAATCAGCCCCAGCATTTT.

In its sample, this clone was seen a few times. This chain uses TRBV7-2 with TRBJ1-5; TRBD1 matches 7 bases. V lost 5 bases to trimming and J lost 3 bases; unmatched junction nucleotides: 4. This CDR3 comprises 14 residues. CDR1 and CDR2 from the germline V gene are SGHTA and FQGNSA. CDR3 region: CASSATGVNQPQHF. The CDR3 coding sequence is TGTGCCAGCAGCGCCACAGGGGTCAATCAGCCCCAGCATTTT.

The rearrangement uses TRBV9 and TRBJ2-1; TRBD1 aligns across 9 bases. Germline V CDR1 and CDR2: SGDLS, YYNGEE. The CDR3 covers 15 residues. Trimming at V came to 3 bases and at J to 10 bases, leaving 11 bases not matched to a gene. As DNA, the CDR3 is TGTGCCAGCAGCGCCGACCCCGGGACAGGGTTCGAGCAGTTCTTC. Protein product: CASSADPGTGFEQFF.

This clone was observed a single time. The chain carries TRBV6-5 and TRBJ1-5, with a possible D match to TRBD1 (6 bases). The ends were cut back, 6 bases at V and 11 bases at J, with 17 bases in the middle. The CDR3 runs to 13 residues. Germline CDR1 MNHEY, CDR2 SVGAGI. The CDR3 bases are TGTGCCAGCAGGCTAACAGGGTCCGTGTCCCAGCATTTT. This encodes CASRLTGSVSQHF.

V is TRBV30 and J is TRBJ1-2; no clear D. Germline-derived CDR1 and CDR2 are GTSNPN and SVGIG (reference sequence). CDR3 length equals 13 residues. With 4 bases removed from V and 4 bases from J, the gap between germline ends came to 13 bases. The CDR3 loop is CAWIRRLGYGYTF. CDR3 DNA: TGTGCCTGGATTAGACGCCTAGGCTATGGCTACACCTTC.

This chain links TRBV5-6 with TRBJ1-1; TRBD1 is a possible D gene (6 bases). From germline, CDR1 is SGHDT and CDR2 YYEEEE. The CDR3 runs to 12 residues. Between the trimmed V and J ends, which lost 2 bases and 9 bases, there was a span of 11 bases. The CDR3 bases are TGTGCCAGCAGCTTTATCGGGACACAAGCTTTCTTT. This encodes CASSFIGTQAFF.

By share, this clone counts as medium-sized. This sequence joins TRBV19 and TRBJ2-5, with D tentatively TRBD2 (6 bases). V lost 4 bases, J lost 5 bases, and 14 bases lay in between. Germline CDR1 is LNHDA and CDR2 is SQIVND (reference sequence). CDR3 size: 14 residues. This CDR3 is CASSSGVWGETQYF. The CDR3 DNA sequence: TGTGCCAGTAGTAGCGGGGTCTGGGGGGAGACCCAGTACTTC.

CDR3 nucleotides: TGTGCCAGCAGCCGCGACAGGGCCAAACAGCCCCAGCATTTT. Amino acids: CASSRDRAKQPQHF. V gene TRBV7-2 combines with J gene TRBJ1-5; 7 nucleotides line up with TRBD1. CDR3 size: 14 residues. J was trimmed by 7 bases and V by 5 bases; bases with no gene match: 8. Germline V gene lookup returns CDR1 SGHTA and CDR2 FQGNSA.

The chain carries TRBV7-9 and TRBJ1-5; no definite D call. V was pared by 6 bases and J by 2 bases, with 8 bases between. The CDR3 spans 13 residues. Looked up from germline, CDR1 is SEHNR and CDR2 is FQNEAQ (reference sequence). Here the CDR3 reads CASSFQGNQPQHF. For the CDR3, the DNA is TGTGCCAGCAGTTTTCAGGGCAATCAGCCCCAGCATTTT.